This T cell receptor beta chain was found in a study of the immune and genomic landscape of osteosarcoma (dated by TCRdb to 2020 to 2022). Notes on the research overall: The overall cohort was composed of 45 or so pediatric and adult patients with high-grade osteosarcoma, and a median age at diagnosis of 25 to 30 years (range roughly 5-85) was recorded. Three patients contributed two samples from the same tumor site. The cohort was enriched for poor-risk disease, as unfavorable pathologic response to standard therapy was shown in 73% of the cohort and approximately 69% of the cohort were deceased. To characterize the osteosarcoma immunogenomic landscape, the TCR sequencing results were combined with transcriptome, protein array and immunostaining data. In the overall cohort, about three fifths of patients were male, and roughly 80% had localized disease at diagnosis. The goal of the study was to explain why immune checkpoint inhibitors have shown limited clinical activity in osteosarcoma. To define immunogenic potential, the study profiled osteosarcoma specimens using whole genome, RNA and T-cell receptor sequencing along with immunohistochemistry and reverse phase protein arrays.

There are 13 amino acids in the CDR3, from cysteine to phenylalanine inclusive. The read is trimmed to its CDR3 DNA, 39 bases read in frame from base 1. Between the V and J ends, shortened by 0 bases and 6 bases respectively, the junction contains 6 bases. CDR1 and CDR2 are read off the germline V gene as SGHDN and FVKESK. What the work shows at the level of the full study, not this receptor alone: Productive TCR clonality was low overall, averaging around 0.097 with a maximum of about 0.3, suggesting limited T-cell clonal expansion. Matched blood was collected from only two patients, alongside the frozen tumor specimens. Sample size was not determined by any statistical method, because osteosarcoma is rare and all possible samples were collected. Rather than matched normal tissue, external data from normal skin and healthy peripheral blood provided the clonality benchmarks. TCR productive clonality was greater in the immune-hot C3 cluster than in the cold C1 cluster, although TCR productive clonality remained low overall. About five cases had a single hyperexpanded clone dominating the repertoire, and all had fewer than 100 T-cell clonotypes.

Remarks on this clone: Its antigen remains undetermined. No base-level quality is on record; no much larger clone is a single base apart.

TCR beta chain CDR3 regions were immunosequenced using the ImmunoSEQ Assay (Adaptive Biotechnologies). The study's processing was this. The ImmunoSEQ Analyzer platform was used to export TCRB rearrangements, read counts, read proportions and gene usage. T-cell clonality was calculated on productive rearrangements as 1 minus Pielou's evenness. Clonal space homeostasis binned clonotypes as rare, small, medium, large or hyperexpanded (0.01 to 1 of the repertoire). TCR productive clonality was compared across immune clusters C1, C2 and C3 using the Wilcoxon rank sum test. Here the immuneACCESS table is served through TCRdb, limited to in-frame sequences with V and J called. Missing clones are a known gap in these copies; in checked studies unresolved V genes cover under half, and the rest lacks a known reason. V and J calls and clone size are as listed in that table; D and trimming were resolved from the DNA. Counted in this sample were approximately 1,000 clones; about 70% of them appeared once. Roughly 10% of the sample is in the top ten clones.

The specimens were post-treatment primary, local recurrence and metastasis tumors obtained from patients with a poor prognosis. The receptor comes from a man aged 30 to 39 with osteosarcoma. The age is the age at diagnosis. Material for sequencing was primary tumor tissue from soft tissue. This sample's cell subset or site label indicates: resected primary osteosarcoma tumor. Rearrangement joined TRBV14 to TRBJ2-4, with no confident D gene call. The CDR3 amino acid sequence is: CASSQDPLNIQYF. The DNA is TGTGCCAGCAGCCAAGATCCCCTAAACATTCAGTACTTC.